One and the same sample provided the 5 T cell receptor beta chains below, sequenced in a study of T cell responses to AZD1222 COVID-19 vaccine (dated by TCRdb to about 2021). Library method: the immunoSEQ multiplex PCR assay. TCRdb carries this immuneACCESS record with in-frame sequences only. Its versions omit some clonotypes, under half of them owing to an unresolved V gene in the studies checked, with the rest unexplained. Within this sample are about 150,000 clones, with about nine tenths of them counted one time only. 3% to 3.5% of the sample rests with the top ten. The time point label on this specimen signifies: about 28 days (+/-7) after the second vaccine dose. This specimen consisted of peripheral blood, obtained 28 days after the second AZD1222 dose. These TCRs come from an adult who received the AZD1222 COVID-19 vaccine.

J is TRBJ1-1 and V is TRBV6-5; no clear D gene. The germline V and J ends were trimmed by 6 bases and 0 bases, with 8 bases remaining between them. CDR1 and CDR2 (germline): MNHEY, SVGAGI. The CDR3 is made up of 13 amino acids. Here the CDR3 DNA reads TGTGCCAGCAGAAGGGCGGTGAACACTGAAGCTTTCTTT. As protein: CASRRAVNTEAFF.

The rearrangement joins TRBV7-2 to TRBJ1-1; 7 positions agree with TRBD1. This CDR3 spans 16 amino acids. Trimming took 3 bases from V and 0 from J; bases not matched to a gene: 7. Germline values: CDR1 SGHTA, CDR2 FQGNSA. CDR3 sequence (DNA): TGTGCCAGCAGCTTGACCGGGACAGTCATGAACACTGAAGCTTTCTTT. Translated, it gives CASSLTGTVMNTEAFF.

The chain combines TRBV27 with TRBJ2-3; 7 bases line up with TRBD2. Germline trimming cut 2 bases from V and 2 bases from J; bases unmatched to any gene: 13. Germline CDR1 is MNHEY and CDR2 is SMNVEV (reference sequence). This CDR3 has 18 amino acids. CDR3 in amino acids: CASSLGAEEGGFTDTQYF. Here the CDR3 DNA reads TGTGCCAGCAGTTTAGGGGCCGAGGAGGGAGGGTTCACAGATACGCAGTATTTT.

This chain links TRBV3-1 (or the pseudogene TRBV3-2) with TRBJ1-6; 7 bases map to TRBD1. This CDR3 is 14 amino acids long. V lost 4 bases, J lost 11 bases, and 8 bases stayed unmatched. Germline V gives CDR1 LGHDT, CDR2 YNNKEL (reference sequence). In DNA, the CDR3 is TGTGCCAGCAGCCCCGGGACAGAATTCACACCCCTCCACTTT. Amino acid sequence: CASSPGTEFTPLHF.

V is TRBV6-1 and J is TRBJ1-1; weak D call: TRBD1 (5 bases). CDR1 is MNHNS, CDR2 SASEGT, per germline. Between the trimmed V and J ends, which lost 2 bases and 7 bases, there was a span of 14 bases. There are 14 residues in the CDR3. This CDR3 is CASSETGGVHEAFF. The CDR3 nucleotides read TGTGCCAGCAGTGAAACGGGGGGGGTTCATGAAGCTTTCTTT.